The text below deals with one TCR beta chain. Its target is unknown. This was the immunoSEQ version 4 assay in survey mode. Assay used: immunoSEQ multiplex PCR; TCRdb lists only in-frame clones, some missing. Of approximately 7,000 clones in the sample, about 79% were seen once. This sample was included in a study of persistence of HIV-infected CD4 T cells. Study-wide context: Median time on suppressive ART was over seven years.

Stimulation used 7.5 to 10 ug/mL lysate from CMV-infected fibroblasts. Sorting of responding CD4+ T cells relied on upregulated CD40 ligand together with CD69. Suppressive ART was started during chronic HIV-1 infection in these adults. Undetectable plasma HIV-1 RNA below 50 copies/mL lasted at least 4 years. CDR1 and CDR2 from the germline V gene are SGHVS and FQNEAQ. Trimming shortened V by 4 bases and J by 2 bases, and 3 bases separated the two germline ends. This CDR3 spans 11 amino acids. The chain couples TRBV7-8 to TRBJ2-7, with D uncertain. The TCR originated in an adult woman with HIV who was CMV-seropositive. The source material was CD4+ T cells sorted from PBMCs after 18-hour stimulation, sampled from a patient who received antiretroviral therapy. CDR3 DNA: TGTGCCAGCAGCTCTGCCTACGAGCAGTACTTC. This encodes CASSSAYEQYF.